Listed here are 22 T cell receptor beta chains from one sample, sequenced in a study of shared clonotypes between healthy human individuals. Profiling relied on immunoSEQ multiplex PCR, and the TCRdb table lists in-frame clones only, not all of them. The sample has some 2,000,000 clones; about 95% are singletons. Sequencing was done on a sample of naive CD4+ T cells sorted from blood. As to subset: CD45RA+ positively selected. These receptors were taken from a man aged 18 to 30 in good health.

The CDR3 loop is CASSSAASGAPSTDTQYF. The CDR3 nucleotides read TGTGCCAGCAGCTCAGCGGCTAGCGGGGCCCCTAGCACAGATACGCAGTATTTT. V gene TRBV5-4 combines with J gene TRBJ2-3, with 9 bases matching TRBD2. CDR3 size: 18 residues. V shed 3 bases and J 0 bases; nucleotides not matched to a gene: 11. Germline V gene lookup returns CDR1 SGHNT and CDR2 YYREEE (reference sequence).

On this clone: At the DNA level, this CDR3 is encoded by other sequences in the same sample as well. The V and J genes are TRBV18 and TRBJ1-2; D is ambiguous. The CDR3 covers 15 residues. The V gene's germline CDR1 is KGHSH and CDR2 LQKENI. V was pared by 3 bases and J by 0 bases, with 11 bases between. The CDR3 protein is CASSPPGSPNYGYTF. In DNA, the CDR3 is TGTGCCAGCTCACCCCCGGGCTCTCCTAACTATGGCTACACCTTC.

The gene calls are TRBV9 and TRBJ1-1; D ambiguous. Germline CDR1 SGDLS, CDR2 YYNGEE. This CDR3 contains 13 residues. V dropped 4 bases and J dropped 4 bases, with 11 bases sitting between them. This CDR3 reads CASSPGRFTEAFF. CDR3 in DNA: TGTGCCAGCAGCCCTGGACGGTTCACTGAAGCTTTCTTT.

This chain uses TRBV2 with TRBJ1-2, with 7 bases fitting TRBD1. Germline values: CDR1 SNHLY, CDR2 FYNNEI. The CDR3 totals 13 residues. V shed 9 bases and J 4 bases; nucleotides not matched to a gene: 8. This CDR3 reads CASDQGTAYGYTF. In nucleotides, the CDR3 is TGTGCCAGTGATCAGGGGACAGCCTATGGCTACACCTTC.

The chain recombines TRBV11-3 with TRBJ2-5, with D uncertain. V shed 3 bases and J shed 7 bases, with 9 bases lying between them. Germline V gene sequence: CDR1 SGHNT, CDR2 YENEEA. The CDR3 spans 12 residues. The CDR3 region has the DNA TGTGCCAGCAGCTTCAGTTCCGGGACCCAGTACTTC. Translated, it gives CASSFSSGTQYF.

The CDR3 DNA is TGCGCCAGCAGCCACCAGACAGGGGGCCTCTATGGCTACACCTTC. This codes for CASSHQTGGLYGYTF. The J gene is TRBJ1-2, the V gene TRBV5-1; 10 nucleotides match TRBD1. V lost 4 bases and J lost 4; bases outside the gene matches: 7. This CDR3 is built from 15 residues. Germline V gene data show CDR1 as SGHRS and CDR2 as YFSETQ.

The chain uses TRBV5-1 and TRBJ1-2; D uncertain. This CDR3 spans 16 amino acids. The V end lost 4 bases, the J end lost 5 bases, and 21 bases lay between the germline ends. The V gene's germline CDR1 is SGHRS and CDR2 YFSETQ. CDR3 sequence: CASSQDRPGSIYGYTF. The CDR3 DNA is TGCGCCAGCAGCCAAGACCGTCCCGGGAGTATTTATGGCTACACCTTC. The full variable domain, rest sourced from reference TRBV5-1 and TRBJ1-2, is KAGVTQTPRYLIKTRGQQVTLSCSPISGHRSVSWYQQTPGQGLQFLFEYFSETQRNKGNFPGRFSGRQFSNSRSEMNVSTLELGDSALYLCASSQDRPGSIYGYTFGSGTRLTVV.

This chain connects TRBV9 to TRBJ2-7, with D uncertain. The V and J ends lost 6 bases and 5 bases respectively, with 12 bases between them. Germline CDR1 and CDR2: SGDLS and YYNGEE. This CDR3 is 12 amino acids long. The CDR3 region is CASTLMGNEQYF. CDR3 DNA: TGTGCCAGCACCCTCATGGGAAACGAGCAGTACTTC.

As DNA, the CDR3 is TGTGCCTCCGGACCCAGGGCCTCCTACGAGCAGTACTTC. Protein product: CASGPRASYEQYF. This sequence joins TRBV2 and TRBJ2-7; D may be TRBD1 (5 bases). From germline, CDR1 is SNHLY and CDR2 FYNNEI. The V gene lost 11 bases and the J gene lost 0 bases, with 14 bases spanning the gap. This CDR3 comprises 13 residues.

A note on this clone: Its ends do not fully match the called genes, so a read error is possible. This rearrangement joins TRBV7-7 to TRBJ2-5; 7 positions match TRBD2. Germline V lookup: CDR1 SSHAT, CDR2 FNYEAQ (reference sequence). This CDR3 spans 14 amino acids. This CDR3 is CASSSGLVGETQYF. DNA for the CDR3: TGTGCTAGCAGCTCCGGACTAGTCGGCGAGACCCAGTACTTC.

The CDR3 DNA reads as TGTGCCAGCTCAGAGCGGGAGGCCTTCAATGAGCAGTTCTTC. Translating gives CASSEREAFNEQFF. The rearrangement joins TRBV18 to TRBJ2-1; 9 bases match TRBD2. V lost 5 bases, J lost 6 bases, and 5 bases stayed unmatched. The germline V gene encodes CDR1 KGHSH and CDR2 LQKENI. CDR3 length: 14 amino acids. Together with reference TRBV18 and TRBJ2-1, the CDR3 gives the full variable domain: NAGVMQNPRHLVRRRGQEARLRCSPMKGHSHVYWYRQLPEEGLKFMVYLQKENIIDESGMPKERFSAEFPKEGPSILRIQQVVRGDSAAYFCASSEREAFNEQFFGPGTRLTVL.

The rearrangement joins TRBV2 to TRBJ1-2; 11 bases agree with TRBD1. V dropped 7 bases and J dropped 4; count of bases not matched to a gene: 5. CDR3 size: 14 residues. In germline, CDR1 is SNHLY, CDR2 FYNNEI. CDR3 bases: TGTGCCAGCACTGGACAGGGGGCCACCTATGGCTACACCTTC. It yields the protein CASTGQGATYGYTF.

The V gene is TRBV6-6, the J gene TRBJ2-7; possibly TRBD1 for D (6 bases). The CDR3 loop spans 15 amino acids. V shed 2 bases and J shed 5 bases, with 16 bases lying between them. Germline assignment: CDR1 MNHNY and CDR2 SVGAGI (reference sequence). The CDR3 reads CASSYGTRFFNEQYF. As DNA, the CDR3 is TGTGCCAGCAGTTACGGGACAAGGTTCTTCAACGAGCAGTACTTC.

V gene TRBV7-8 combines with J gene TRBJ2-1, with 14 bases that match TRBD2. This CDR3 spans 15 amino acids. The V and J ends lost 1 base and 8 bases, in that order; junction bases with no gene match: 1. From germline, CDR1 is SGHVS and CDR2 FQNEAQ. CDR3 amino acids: CASSLGLAGGHEQFF. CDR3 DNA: TGTGCCAGCAGCTTAGGACTAGCGGGGGGGCATGAGCAGTTCTTC.

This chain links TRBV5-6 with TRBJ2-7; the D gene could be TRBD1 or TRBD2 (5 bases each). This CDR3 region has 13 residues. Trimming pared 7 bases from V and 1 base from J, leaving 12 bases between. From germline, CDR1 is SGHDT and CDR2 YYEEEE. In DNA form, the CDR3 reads TGTGCCAGCGCTCGGGACCAATCCTACGAGCAGTACTTC. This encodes CASARDQSYEQYF.

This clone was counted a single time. CDR3 residues: CASSIELAGAHTGELFF. The CDR3 region has the DNA TGTGCCAGTAGTATAGAACTAGCGGGAGCGCACACCGGGGAGCTGTTTTTT. The chain employs TRBV19 and TRBJ2-2, with 11 bases aligning to TRBD2. Germline lookup yields CDR1 LNHDA and CDR2 SQIVND (reference sequence). Losses at the gene ends were 0 bases for V and 3 bases for J; bases not matched to a gene: 3. This CDR3 is built from 17 residues. The variable domain in full, with the rest retrieved from reference TRBV19 and TRBJ2-2, is DGGITQSPKYLFRKEGQNVTLSCEQNLNHDAMYWYRQDPGQGLRLIYYSQIVNDFQKGDIAEGYSVSREKKESFPLTVTSAQKNPTAFYLCASSIELAGAHTGELFFGEGSRLTVL.

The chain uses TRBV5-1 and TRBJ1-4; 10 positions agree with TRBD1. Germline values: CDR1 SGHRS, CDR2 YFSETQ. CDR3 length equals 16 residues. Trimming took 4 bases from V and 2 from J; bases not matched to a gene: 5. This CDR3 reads CASSRRQGATNEKLFF. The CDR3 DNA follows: TGCGCCAGCAGCCGAAGACAGGGGGCGACTAATGAAAAACTGTTTTTT.

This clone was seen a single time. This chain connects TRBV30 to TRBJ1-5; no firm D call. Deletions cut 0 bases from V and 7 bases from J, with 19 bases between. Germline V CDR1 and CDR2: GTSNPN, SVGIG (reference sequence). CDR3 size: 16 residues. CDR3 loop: CAWSVRGRAGTQPQHF. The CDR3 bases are TGTGCCTGGAGTGTAAGAGGACGAGCAGGTACACAGCCCCAGCATTTT.

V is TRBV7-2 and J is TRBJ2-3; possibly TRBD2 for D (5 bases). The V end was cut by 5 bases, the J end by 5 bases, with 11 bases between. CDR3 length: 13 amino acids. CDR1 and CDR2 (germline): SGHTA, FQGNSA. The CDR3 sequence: CASSRGVRDTQYF. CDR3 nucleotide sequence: TGTGCCAGCAGCCGGGGAGTAAGAGATACGCAGTATTTT.

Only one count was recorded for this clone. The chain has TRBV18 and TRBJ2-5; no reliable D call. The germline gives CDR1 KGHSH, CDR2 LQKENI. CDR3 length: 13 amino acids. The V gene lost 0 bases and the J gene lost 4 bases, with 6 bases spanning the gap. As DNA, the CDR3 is TGTGCCAGCTCACCACCAGTCGCAGAGACCCAGTACTTC. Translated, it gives CASSPPVAETQYF.

The CDR3 here is CASSRSDRRHGYTF. DNA of the CDR3: TGTGCCAGCAGCCGATCGGACAGGAGGCATGGCTACACCTTC. The chain uses TRBV5-8 and TRBJ1-2; 7 bases align to TRBD1. The CDR3 sequence is 14 residues long. The V gene's germline CDR1 is SGHTS and CDR2 YDEGEE. V lost 4 bases and J lost 6; bases outside the gene matches: 9.

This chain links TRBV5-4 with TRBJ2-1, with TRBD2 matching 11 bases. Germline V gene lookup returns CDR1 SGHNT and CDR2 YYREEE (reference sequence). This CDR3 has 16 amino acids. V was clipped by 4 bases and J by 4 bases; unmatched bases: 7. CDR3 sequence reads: CASSRGLAEAYNEQFF. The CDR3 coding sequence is TGTGCCAGCAGCAGGGGACTAGCGGAGGCGTACAATGAGCAGTTCTTC. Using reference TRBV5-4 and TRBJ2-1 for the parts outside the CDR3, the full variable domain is ETGVTQSPTHLIKTRGQQVTLRCSSQSGHNTVSWYQQALGQGPQFIFQYYREEENGRGNFPPRFSGLQFPNYSSELNVNALELDDSALYLCASSRGLAEAYNEQFFGPGTRLTVL.